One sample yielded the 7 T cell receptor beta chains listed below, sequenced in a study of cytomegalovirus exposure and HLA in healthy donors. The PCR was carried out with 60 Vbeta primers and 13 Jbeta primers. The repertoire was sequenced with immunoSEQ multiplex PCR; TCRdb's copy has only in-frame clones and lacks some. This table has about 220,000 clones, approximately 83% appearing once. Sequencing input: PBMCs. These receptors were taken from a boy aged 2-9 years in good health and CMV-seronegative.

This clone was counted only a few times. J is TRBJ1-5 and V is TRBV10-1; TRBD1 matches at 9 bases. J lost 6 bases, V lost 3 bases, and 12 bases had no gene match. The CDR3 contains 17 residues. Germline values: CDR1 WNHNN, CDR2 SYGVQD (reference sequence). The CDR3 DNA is TGCGCCAGCAGTGACCGCGAACCGGGACAGGGCATTCAGCCCCAGCATTTT. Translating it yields CASSDREPGQGIQPQHF.

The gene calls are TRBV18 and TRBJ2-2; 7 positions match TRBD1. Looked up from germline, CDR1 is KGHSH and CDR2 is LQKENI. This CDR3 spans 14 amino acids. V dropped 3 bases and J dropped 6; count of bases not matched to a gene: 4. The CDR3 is CASSPVTGPGELFF. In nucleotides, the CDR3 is TGTGCCAGCTCACCCGTGACAGGGCCCGGGGAGCTGTTTTTT.

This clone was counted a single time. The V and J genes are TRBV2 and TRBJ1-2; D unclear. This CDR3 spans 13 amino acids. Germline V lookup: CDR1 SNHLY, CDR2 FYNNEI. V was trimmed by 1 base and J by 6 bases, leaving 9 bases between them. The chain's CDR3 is CASSEGYSNGYTF. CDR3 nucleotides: TGTGCCAGCAGTGAAGGGTACAGTAATGGCTACACCTTC.

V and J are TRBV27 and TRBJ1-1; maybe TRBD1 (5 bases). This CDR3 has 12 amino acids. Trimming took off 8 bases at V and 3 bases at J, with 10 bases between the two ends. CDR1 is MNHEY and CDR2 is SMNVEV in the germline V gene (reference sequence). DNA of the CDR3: TGTGCCAGCGGAACAGGATACACTGAAGCTTTCTTT. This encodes CASGTGYTEAFF.

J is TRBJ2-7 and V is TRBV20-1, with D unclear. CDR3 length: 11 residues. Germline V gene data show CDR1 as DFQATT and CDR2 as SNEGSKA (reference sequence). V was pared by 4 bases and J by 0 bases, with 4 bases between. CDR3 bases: TGCAGTGCTACTGTCTCCTACGAGCAGTACTTC. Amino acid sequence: CSATVSYEQYF.

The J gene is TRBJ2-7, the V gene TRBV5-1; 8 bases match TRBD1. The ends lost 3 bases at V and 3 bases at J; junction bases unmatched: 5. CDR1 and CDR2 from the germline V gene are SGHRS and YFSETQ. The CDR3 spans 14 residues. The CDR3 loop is CASSSTGQGYEQYF. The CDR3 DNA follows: TGCGCCAGCAGCTCCACCGGACAGGGCTACGAGCAGTACTTC.

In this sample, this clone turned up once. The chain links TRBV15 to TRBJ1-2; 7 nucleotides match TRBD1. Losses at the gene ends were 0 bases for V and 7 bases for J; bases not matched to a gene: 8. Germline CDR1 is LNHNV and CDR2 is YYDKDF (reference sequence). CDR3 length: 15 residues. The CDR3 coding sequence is TGTGCCACCAGCAGAGATCGAACAGGGGCGGGTGGCTACACCTTC. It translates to CATSRDRTGAGGYTF.